A selection of T cell receptor beta chains follows, all from one sample in a study of blood T cells in healthy people across ages. Each CDR3 protein is one row after TCRdb ran MiXCR on the 5' RACE reads. There are roughly 570,000 distinct CDR3 sequences in the sample; 25% to 30% occur only once, and approximately 18% lies in the top ten. The specimen sequenced was blood. Receptor source: a woman in her 70s in good health. The CDR3 runs from the conserved cysteine through the conserved F or W. The D gene is left open where the match is weak. Clone size appears in some rows only: once, few, many, or a class for an expanded clone.

few TRBJ2-5 TRBV9 TRBD2 CASSVESGVQETQYF TGTGCCAGCAGCGTAGAAAGCGGGGTCCAAGAGACCCAGTACTTC
many TRBJ2-7 TRBV7-2 TRBD1 CASSVGTGSYEQYF TGTGCCAGCAGCGTCGGGACAGGCTCCTACGAGCAGTACTTC
. TRBJ1-2 TRBV10-3 . CAISEGVTYYGYTF TGTGCCATCAGTGAAGGGGTCACCTACTATGGCTACACCTTC
few TRBJ1-1 TRBV6-4 TRBD1 CASSDQGTGGTEAFF TGTGCCAGCAGTGACCAAGGGACAGGGGGCACTGAAGCTTTCTTT
few TRBJ1-2 TRBV9 TRBD1 CASSVGQGVYGYTF TGTGCCAGCAGCGTAGGCCAGGGGGTCTATGGCTACACCTTC
. TRBJ1-5 TRBV12-3/TRBV12-4 . CASSFTGRHQPQHF TGTGCCAGCAGTTTCACAGGGCGGCATCAGCCCCAGCATTTT
few TRBJ2-7 TRBV6-2/TRBV6-3 . CASRDPYEQYF TGTGCCAGCAGGGACCCTTACGAGCAGTACTTC
. TRBJ2-5 TRBV7-9 . CASSSIRGAETQYF TGTGCCAGCAGCTCCATCCGAGGGGCAGAGACCCAGTACTTC
. TRBJ2-1 TRBV4-3 . CASSQESGRSNEQFF TGCGCCAGCAGCCAAGAATCCGGTAGATCAAATGAGCAGTTCTTC
few TRBJ2-5 TRBV20-1 TRBD2 CSLPGLLQETQYF TGCAGCCTACCGGGACTACTTCAAGAGACCCAGTACTTC
. TRBJ2-7 TRBV11-2 TRBD1 CASSSVGTGGLYYEQYF TGTGCCAGCAGCTCCGTGGGGACAGGGGGTTTGTACTACGAGCAGTACTTC
many TRBJ2-3 TRBV5-1 . CASTQFYTTDTQYF TGCGCCAGCACCCAGTTCTACACCACAGATACGCAGTATTTT
few TRBJ2-3 TRBV9 . CASSVVARDDTQYF TGTGCCAGCAGCGTAGTGGCCCGGGACGATACGCAGTATTTT
. TRBJ1-1 TRBV19 . CASSIATNTEAFF TGTGCCAGTAGTATAGCAACCAACACTGAAGCTTTCTTT
few TRBJ2-1 TRBV20-1 . CSAGPGGPERFF TGCAGTGCTGGTCCTGGGGGCCCTGAGCGGTTCTTC
once TRBJ2-1 TRBV5-1 TRBD2 CASAKGLAGGFDEQFF TGCGCCAGCGCAAAGGGACTAGCGGGGGGTTTTGATGAGCAGTTCTTC
few TRBJ1-4 TRBV30 . CAWSSPEKLFF TGTGCCTGGAGCAGCCCCGAGAAACTGTTTTTT
. TRBJ1-4 TRBV3-1 . CASSQVTGSLFF TGTGCCAGCAGCCAGGTCACAGGGAGTCTGTTTTTT
. TRBJ2-5 TRBV5-1 . CASSPGLNARETQYF TGCGCCAGCAGCCCCGGACTAAACGCCCGGGAGACCCAGTACTTC
. TRBJ1-5 TRBV27 . CASGVMGNQPQHF TGTGCCTCGGGGGTCATGGGCAATCAGCCCCAGCATTTT
. TRBJ1-1 TRBV5-1 . CASSLSSAKTEAFF TGCGCCAGCAGCTTGTCCAGTGCAAAGACTGAAGCTTTCTTT
. TRBJ1-4 TRBV7-9 TRBD1 CASSLAWGQAVANEELFF TGTGCCAGCAGCTTAGCGTGGGGACAGGCCGTAGCGAATGAAGAACTGTTTTTT
few TRBJ1-6 TRBV5-6 TRBD1 CASSGGQVLPLHF TGTGCCAGCAGCGGGGGACAGGTCCTTCCCCTCCACTTT
. TRBJ2-1 TRBV5-1 . CASSLPGAGEQFF TGCGCCAGCAGCTTACCGGGGGCGGGGGAGCAGTTCTTC
many TRBJ2-1 TRBV20-1 . CSAMKVEVDSNEQFF TGCAGTGCTATGAAGGTGGAGGTTGATTCCAATGAGCAGTTCTTC
few TRBJ1-2 TRBV7-8 . CASSPPGVPGVYGYTF TGTGCCAGCAGCCCACCCGGGGTCCCCGGGGTATATGGCTACACCTTC
few TRBJ1-3 TRBV7-2 . CASSLRGVDGNTIYF TGTGCCAGCAGCTTAAGGGGGGTAGATGGAAACACCATATATTTT
few TRBJ2-3 TRBV29-1 TRBD2 CSAVWTSDIADTQYF TGCAGCGCTGTGTGGACTAGCGATATAGCAGATACGCAGTATTTT
few TRBJ1-2 TRBV9 . CASSAHGRGGYGYTF TGTGCCAGCAGCGCCCACGGGCGTGGGGGGTATGGCTACACCTTC
many TRBJ2-7 TRBV27 . CASSRTGGYEQYF TGTGCCAGCAGCCGGACTGGGGGCTACGAGCAGTACTTC
once TRBJ2-5 TRBV5-1 TRBD2 CASSLASGSGQETQYF TGCGCCAGCAGCTTGGCTAGCGGGAGCGGGCAAGAGACCCAGTACTTC
. TRBJ2-3 TRBV29-1 TRBD2 CSVDWRGGHTQYF TGCAGCGTTGATTGGCGGGGGGGCCACACGCAGTATTTT
. TRBJ1-1 TRBV14 . CASSRYGELRPEAFF TGTGCCAGCAGCCGATATGGGGAACTCCGGCCTGAAGCTTTCTTT
few TRBJ1-2 TRBV19 . CASSSHAGDYGCTF TGTGCCAGTAGTAGCCATGCAGGGGACTATGGCTGCACCTTC
. TRBJ1-4 TRBV19 . CASSLQGVEEKLFF TGTGCCAGTAGCTTACAGGGTGTAGAAGAAAAACTGTTTTTT
. TRBJ2-5 TRBV12-5 . CASGAEGIETQYF TGTGCTAGTGGAGCGGAGGGAATCGAGACCCAGTACTTC
few TRBJ2-5 TRBV7-6 . CASSSQGGTQYF TGTGCCAGCAGCTCCCAGGGGGGGACCCAGTACTTC
few TRBJ1-1 TRBV25-1 . CASSEYMSPGTEAFF TGTGCCAGCAGTGAATATATGTCTCCCGGGACTGAAGCTTTCTTT
. TRBJ2-5 TRBV12-3/TRBV12-4 . CASSLNNQETQYF TGTGCCAGCAGTCTCAACAACCAAGAGACCCAGTACTTC
. TRBJ2-4 TRBV20-1 TRBD2 CSALNPSSGGRGKNIQYF TGCAGTGCTCTGAATCCGAGTAGCGGGGGGCGAGGCAAAAACATTCAGTACTTC
. TRBJ1-1 TRBV20-1 . CSARDADREAFF TGCAGTGCTAGAGATGCAGACAGGGAAGCTTTCTTT